A single sample is the source of the 15 T cell receptor beta chains below, sequenced in a study of cytomegalovirus exposure and HLA in healthy donors. The PCR ran on 60 Vbeta and 13 Jbeta primers. Using immunoSEQ multiplex PCR, the repertoire was profiled, and TCRdb retains in-frame clones only, with some absent. The sample includes about 130,000 clones, around four fifths of them seen just once. The sample comprised PBMCs. The source is a boy aged 10-17 years in good health and CMV-seronegative.

This chain joins TRBV29-1 and TRBJ1-2; D is uncertain. V lost 4 bases and J lost 4, with 16 bases in between. The CDR3 consists of 14 residues. Germline values: CDR1 SQVTM, CDR2 ANQGSEA. CDR3 DNA sequence: TGCAGCGTTGGGTCCCAGGCTTCTTTCTATGGCTACACCTTC. Translation gives CSVGSQASFYGYTF.

The CDR3 coding sequence is TGTGCCAGCAGCTTCCTAACCGGGGAGCTGTTTTTT. Its protein is CASSFLTGELFF. V and J are TRBV7-9 and TRBJ2-2; D gene unclear. Germline V CDR1 and CDR2: SEHNR, FQNEAQ (reference sequence). V lost 3 bases and J lost 5, with 4 bases in between. This CDR3 has 12 residues.

This clone was observed once. The chain uses TRBV9 and TRBJ2-7; TRBD2 is a possible D gene (6 bases). Looked up from germline, CDR1 is SGDLS and CDR2 is YYNGEE. The CDR3 has 15 residues. V lost 4 bases to trimming and J lost 6 bases, with 20 bases between them. The CDR3 DNA follows: TGTGCCAGCAGCCAAAACTCGGGACTCCACCTCGAGCAGTACTTC. Translated: CASSQNSGLHLEQYF.

Only a few counts were recorded for this clone. The genes are TRBV6-5 and TRBJ2-2; 8 bases line up with TRBD1. Germline assignment: CDR1 MNHEY and CDR2 SVGAGI. V shed 7 bases and J 2 bases; nucleotides not matched to a gene: 6. This CDR3 spans 15 amino acids. As DNA, the CDR3 is TGTGCCAGCATCAGAACAGGGGGAAACACCGGGGAGCTGTTTTTT. The encoded protein is CASIRTGGNTGELFF.

With regard to this clone: Other DNA sequences in the sample encode the same CDR3. The CDR3: CASSLGQGAYEQYF. In DNA, the CDR3 is TGTGCCAGCAGTCTAGGGCAGGGGGCCTACGAGCAGTACTTC. The chain is built from TRBV6-5 and TRBJ2-7, with 7 nucleotides matching TRBD1. The V segment lost 5 bases and the J segment 2 bases; nucleotides outside the gene matches: 6. This CDR3 is 14 amino acids long. Germline CDR1 is MNHEY and CDR2 is SVGAGI.

CDR3 loop: CASRHRVDEQFF. The CDR3 coding sequence is TGCGCCAGCAGACACCGGGTAGATGAGCAGTTCTTC. The gene calls are TRBV5-1 and TRBJ2-1; D ambiguous. V lost 5 bases to trimming and J lost 8 bases, with 11 bases between them. CDR1 SGHRS and CDR2 YFSETQ come from the germline V gene. The length of the CDR3 is 12 residues.

This chain uses TRBV13 with TRBJ2-7; 9 bases map to TRBD2. In germline, CDR1 is PRHDT, CDR2 FYEKMQ (reference sequence). The J segment lost 0 bases and the V segment lost 2 bases, leaving 5 bases of the junction unmatched. The length of the CDR3 is 16 residues. This CDR3 reads CASSLSWREGSYEQYF. The CDR3 DNA follows: TGTGCCAGCAGCTTATCATGGCGGGAGGGCTCCTACGAGCAGTACTTC.

This clone was seen only once. The chain is built from TRBV7-9 and TRBJ2-3, with 11 nucleotides matching TRBD2. This CDR3 has 19 amino acids. The germline gives CDR1 SEHNR, CDR2 FQNEAQ (reference sequence). The V gene end was trimmed by 5 bases and the J gene end by 0 bases; junction bases not matched to a gene: 13. The CDR3 loop reads CASSPIAGGPTDSTDTQYF. The CDR3 DNA is TGTGCCAGCAGCCCAATAGCGGGAGGGCCGACGGATAGCACAGATACGCAGTATTTT.

The chain joins TRBV30 to TRBJ2-3; 7 bases line up with TRBD2. The V gene's germline CDR1 is GTSNPN and CDR2 SVGIG (reference sequence). The ends lost 0 bases at V and 5 bases at J; junction bases unmatched: 8. This CDR3 spans 15 amino acids. The CDR3 coding sequence is TGTGCCTGGAGTGTACTGGCGGGAGCGGGAGATACGCAGTATTTT. It specifies CAWSVLAGAGDTQYF.

The rearrangement joins TRBV14 to TRBJ2-1; 11 bases agree with TRBD1. V shed 1 base, J shed 14 bases, and the junction held 22 bases outside the gene matches. Germline CDR1 reads SGHDN; CDR2 reads FVKESK. This CDR3 is 19 amino acids long. The CDR3 spells CASSQGVFLGTGGRGFKFF. CDR3 nucleotide sequence: TGTGCCAGCAGCCAAGGCGTTTTCCTCGGGACAGGGGGAAGGGGGTTCAAGTTCTTC.

This sequence joins TRBV5-1 and TRBJ1-1; D gene unclear. V gave up 4 bases and J gave up 3 bases, with 22 bases separating them. Germline values: CDR1 SGHRS, CDR2 YFSETQ. This CDR3 is 17 amino acids long. The DNA of the CDR3 is TGCGCCAGCAGCACCGACGGCTTACTAAAGAGAGACACTGAAGCTTTCTTT. Its protein product is CASSTDGLLKRDTEAFF.

The V gene is TRBV25-1, the J gene TRBJ2-7, with 7 bases aligning to TRBD2. The CDR3 totals 11 residues. Trimming at V came to 9 bases and at J to 2 bases, leaving 1 base not matched to a gene. The germline gives CDR1 MGHDK, CDR2 SYGVNS. The CDR3 loop reads CASGTTYEQYF. CDR3 bases: TGTGCCAGTGGGACTACCTACGAGCAGTACTTC.

The rearrangement joins TRBV6-5 to TRBJ1-1; TRBD1 matches at 10 bases. V trimming: 6 bases; J trimming: 2 bases; junction bases outside the gene matches: 3. The CDR3 totals 14 residues. Germline CDR1 is MNHEY and CDR2 is SVGAGI. The CDR3 DNA sequence: TGTGCCAGCAGCGCGACAGGGGGCAACACTGAAGCTTTCTTT. This gives the protein CASSATGGNTEAFF.

V is TRBV7-9 and J is TRBJ2-3; D is undetermined. This CDR3 contains 15 residues. From germline, CDR1 is SEHNR and CDR2 FQNEAQ (reference sequence). Trimming shortened V by 5 bases and J by 5 bases, and 17 bases separated the two germline ends. CDR3 residues: CASSDTTAHGDTQYF. CDR3 bases: TGTGCCAGCAGCGATACTACCGCCCACGGAGATACGCAGTATTTT.

V gene TRBV7-2 combines with J gene TRBJ1-5, with D unresolved. V was shortened by 5 bases and J by 6 bases, with 11 bases between the two germline ends. The CDR3 has 13 amino acids. The V gene's germline CDR1 is SGHTA and CDR2 FQGNSA. CDR3 in amino acids: CASSPGVGQPQHF. As DNA, the CDR3 is TGTGCCAGCAGCCCCGGGGTCGGTCAGCCCCAGCATTTT.